This record concerns one T cell receptor (beta chain) sequence. Its antigen target is currently unknown. Germline is not matched at one junction end, which may reflect a read error. These data originate in a study of shared clonotypes between healthy human individuals (dated by TCRdb to 2020 to 2022). In terms of the full investigation: The cohort included three men and a couple of women between 18 and 49 years of age. Each donor's leukapheresis produced roughly between roughly 0.85 and 10 billion PBMCs. For each donor, CD4 naive and CD4 memory were each run on three plates, CD8 naive on two plates, and CD8 memory on one plate. Different laboratories and diverse techniques were used to prepare libraries and sequence TCR repertoires, to increase sequencing depth and limit assay-specific biases. The study deeply sequenced blood TCR repertoires of several healthy adults to estimate repertoire size and the extent of clonotype sharing between individuals. What the work shows at the level of the full study, not this receptor alone: Incomplete sequencing was indicated by rarefaction of sorted-subset datasets, despite the large sequencing depth. Pairwise subsampling indicated that sequencing depth was expected to affect the degree of clonotype sharing among donors. Compared with non-shared clonotypes, the clonotypes found in all four sorted-subset donors had higher generation probabilities. The small number of donors limited the genetic and exposure-history diversity represented. Around 5.4% of naive CD4, around 3.6% of naive CD8, roughly 2.4% of memory CD4, and approximately 0.4% of memory CD8 clonotypes were shared across a few donors. Sampling was restricted to blood, and TCR repertoires in tissues likely differ from the TCR repertoires found in blood. Naive subsets generally had larger estimated clonotype richness than memory subsets.

The donors were healthy, HIV-negative adults with no recently reported acute infections or vaccinations. Only Caucasian adults living in Nashville, Tennessee, USA were represented among the donors. CD4+ T cells were enriched through magnetic negative selection, after which naive cells were positively selected on CD45RA and the remaining negative fraction served as the memory subset. After blood collection by leukapheresis, PBMCs were isolated using Ficoll-Histopaque density gradient centrifugation and then cryopreserved in the vapor phase of liquid nitrogen. Analytical flow cytometry was used to check the purity and quantity of each magnetically sorted T cell population. Each sorted fraction had its genomic DNA isolated and then quantified by UV absorbance on a Nanodrop 2000c. From the cysteine through the phenylalanine, the CDR3 covers 11 amino acids. The only DNA kept is the CDR3, 33 bases in frame from the first base. Based on the germline V gene (reference sequence), the CDR1 and CDR2 sequences are GTSNPN and SVGIG.

Using the deep immunoSEQ assay, multiplex PCR amplified TCR CDR3 regions from genomic DNA. For each cell subset, the extracted genomic DNA was distributed evenly across all wells of several immunoSEQ 96-well plates, and each plate served as one replicate. For sorted subsets, 200 to 250 ng of genomic DNA, equivalent to 25,000 to 35,000 T cell genomes, went into each replicate PCR. Purified libraries were measured with a Qubit 3.0 fluorometer, size-checked on a Bioanalyzer 2100, and measured again with the KAPA Library Quantification kit. A separate single-read 150-cycle Illumina NextSeq 550 flow cell was used to sequence each immunoSEQ 96-well plate. The paper's processing steps were these. The immunoSEQ output contained only junctional sequences without quality scores, so filtering could not match that applied to full-length reads. Sequences were annotated with PyIR, a Python wrapper for IgBLAST v1.9, using IMGT germline references to assign V/J genes and CDR3. Reads were filtered out if the reads had weak V/J assignments (E-value above 1e-6), no CDR3, stop codons, out-of-frame junctions, or ambiguous translated residues. V3J clonotypes were defined by identical inferred V gene, J gene, and CDR3 amino acid sequence. To compute the percentage overlap between repertoires, the number of shared unique clonotypes was divided by the size of the smaller repertoire. Three approaches were used to assess repertoire richness: RTK rarefaction, the Chao1 estimator, and Recon v2.1 estimates of unobserved clonotypes. Generation probabilities for all TCRbeta clonotypes obtained by the gDNA method from four donors were computed using OLGA. TCRdb re-hosts the immuneACCESS table, in-frame sequences only. Its copies lack some clones; in the studies checked, an unresolved V gene accounts for under half of them, and the cause for the rest is not known. V, J and clone size are taken as reported in that table, and D and trimming were inferred from the DNA itself. In all, the sample holds about 2.3 million clones, and 85% to 95% of those were seen once. The ten largest clones represent approximately 0.39% of the sample.

Specimen: naive CD4+ T cells from PBMCs. This specimen's cell subset or site label, interpreted: CD45RA+ positively selected. The clonotype was recovered from a man aged 18 to 30 in good health. Some clones in this sample may be carry-over from other donors' samples. The receptor chain draws on TRBV30 and TRBJ2-5; TRBD2 is possibly the D segment (6 matching bases). The DNA reads TGTGCCTGGAGTGCAGGGACGGGAGTCGACTTC. This gives the protein CAWSAGTGVDF.